The entry that follows covers one T cell receptor (beta chain) sequence. Per the germline V gene, CDR1 is MDHEN and CDR2 is SYDVKM. V was clipped by 3 bases and J by 2 bases, with 9 bases between them. The CDR3 covers 14 residues. This record comes from a study of blood T cell repertoires in COVID-19. The Seattle patients, enrolled during active infection, were followed longitudinally. Authors' analysis steps: Using reference gene primer amplification, nucleated cell counts were estimated. This table comes from immunoSEQ multiplex PCR, and its TCRdb copy is limited to in-frame clones, with some not included. That table furnishes V, J and clone size, whereas the DNA furnished D and trimming. The table includes about 270,000 clones, around 90% detected once.

The sequencing sample was made of peripheral blood. The sequence came from a person between 18 and 30 years old with COVID-19, enrolled during active disease. This chain uses TRBV28 with TRBJ2-3; no clear D gene. This CDR3 is CASSFQQDTDTQYF. The CDR3 coding sequence is TGTGCCAGCAGTTTTCAGCAGGACACAGATACGCAGTATTTT. Variable domain in full (rest from reference TRBV28 and TRBJ2-3): DVKVTQSSRYLVKRTGEKVFLECVQDMDHENMFWYRQDPGLGLRLIYFSYDVKMKEKGDIPEGYSVSREKKERFSLILESASTNQTSMYLCASSFQQDTDTQYFGPGTRLTVL.